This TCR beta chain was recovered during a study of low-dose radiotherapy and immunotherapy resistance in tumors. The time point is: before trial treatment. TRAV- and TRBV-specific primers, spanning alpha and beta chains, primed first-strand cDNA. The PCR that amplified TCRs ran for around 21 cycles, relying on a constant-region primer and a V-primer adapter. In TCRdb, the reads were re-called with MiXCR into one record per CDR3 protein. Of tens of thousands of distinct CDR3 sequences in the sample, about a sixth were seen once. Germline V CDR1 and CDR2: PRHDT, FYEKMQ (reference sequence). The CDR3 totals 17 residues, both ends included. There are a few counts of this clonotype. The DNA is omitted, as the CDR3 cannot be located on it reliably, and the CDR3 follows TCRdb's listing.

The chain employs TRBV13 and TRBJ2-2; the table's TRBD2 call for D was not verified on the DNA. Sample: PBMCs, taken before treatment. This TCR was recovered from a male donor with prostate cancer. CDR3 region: CASSGPSGGRTPGSCFF.